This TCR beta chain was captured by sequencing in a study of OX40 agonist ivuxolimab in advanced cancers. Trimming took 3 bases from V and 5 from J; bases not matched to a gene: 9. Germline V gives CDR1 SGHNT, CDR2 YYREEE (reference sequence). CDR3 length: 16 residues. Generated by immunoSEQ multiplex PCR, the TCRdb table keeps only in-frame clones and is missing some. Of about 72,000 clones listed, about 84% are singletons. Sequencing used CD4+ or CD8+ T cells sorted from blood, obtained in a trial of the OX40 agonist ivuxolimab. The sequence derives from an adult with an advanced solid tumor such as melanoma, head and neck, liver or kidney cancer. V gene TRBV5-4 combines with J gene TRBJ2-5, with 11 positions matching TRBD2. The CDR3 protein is CASSSGAGTSGETQYF. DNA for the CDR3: TGTGCCAGCAGCTCAGGAGCGGGGACTAGCGGTGAGACCCAGTACTTC.